The 16 T cell receptor beta chains reported below all come from one sample, sequenced in a study of shared clonotypes between healthy human individuals. Clones were read by immunoSEQ multiplex PCR, and TCRdb kept only the in-frame ones, dropping some. The sample includes some 2 million clones, 85% to 95% seen only once; the top ten take 0.13%. Sequencing input: naive CD4+ T cells sorted from blood. Regarding subset: CD45RA+ positively selected. The source of these receptors is a man aged 18 to 29 in good health.

This sequence joins TRBV7-3 and TRBJ1-1; D is undetermined. CDR3 length equals 14 residues. Per germline, CDR1 SGHTA and CDR2 FQGTGA. Trimming stripped 5 bases from V and 5 bases from J, with 15 bases between. The CDR3 here is CASSPSGSRTEAFF. CDR3 bases: TGTGCCAGCAGCCCCTCGGGAAGCAGAACTGAAGCTTTCTTT. The full variable domain, with the rest looked up from reference TRBV7-3 and TRBJ1-1, is GAGVSQTPSNKVTEKGKYVELRCDPISGHTALYWYRQSLGQGPEFLIYFQGTGAADDSGLPNDRFFAVRPEGSVSTLKIQRTERGDSAVYLCASSPSGSRTEAFFGQGTRLTVV.

V usage is TRBV4-1 and J usage is TRBJ1-5; TRBD1 is a possible D gene (6 bases). The CDR3 loop spans 16 amino acids. V was shortened by 1 base and J by 1 base, with 11 bases between the two germline ends. CDR1 is MGHRA, CDR2 YSYEKL, per germline. The CDR3 region is CASSQVRDNSNQPQHF. The CDR3 DNA reads as TGCGCCAGCAGCCAAGTCCGGGACAACAGCAATCAGCCCCAGCATTTT.

In its sample, this clone was seen once. Other nucleotide sequences from this sample produce the same CDR3. This chain uses TRBV7-2 with TRBJ2-5, with D possibly TRBD2 on 6 matching bases. The CDR3 covers 14 residues. Germline lookup yields CDR1 SGHTA and CDR2 FQGNSA. The ends were cut back, 3 bases at V and 1 base at J, with 9 bases in the middle. The chain's CDR3 is CASSLWTTQETQYF. The CDR3 bases are TGTGCCAGCAGCTTGTGGACTACCCAAGAGACCCAGTACTTC.

The rearrangement uses TRBV11-2 and TRBJ2-7, with D possibly called TRBD1 or TRBD2 (5 bases each). CDR3 length: 16 residues. V lost 5 bases, J lost 4 bases, and 21 bases lay in between. The germline gives CDR1 SGHAT, CDR2 FQNNGV. The CDR3 spells CASSTGSGFKQYEQYF. The CDR3 DNA sequence: TGTGCCAGCAGCACAGGAAGCGGTTTCAAACAGTACGAGCAGTACTTC.

The rearrangement uses TRBV30 and TRBJ1-6; 10 nucleotides agree with TRBD1. The V gene's germline CDR1 is GTSNPN and CDR2 SVGIG (reference sequence). The CDR3 has 15 amino acids. With 4 bases clipped from V and 3 bases from J, the junction kept 3 bases outside the gene matches. The CDR3 coding sequence is TGTGCCTGGAACCGGGACAGGGGCTATAATTCACCCCTCCACTTT. It yields the protein CAWNRDRGYNSPLHF.

This rearrangement joins TRBV27 to TRBJ2-7, with D possibly TRBD1 on 6 matching bases. V was shortened by 0 bases and J by 4 bases, with 7 bases between the two germline ends. This CDR3 contains 13 residues. The germline gives CDR1 MNHEY, CDR2 SMNVEV (reference sequence). The CDR3 nucleotides read TGTGCCAGCAGTTTATCGGACAGATACGAGCAGTACTTC. Amino acids: CASSLSDRYEQYF.

The chain combines TRBV7-3 with TRBJ1-2; 8 bases match TRBD1. The CDR3 is 14 amino acids. Germline CDR1 SGHTA, CDR2 FQGTGA. V trimming: 2 bases; J trimming: 4 bases; junction bases outside the gene matches: 3. The CDR3 loop is CASSLGQGAYGYTF. CDR3 DNA: TGTGCCAGCAGCTTAGGCCAGGGGGCCTATGGCTACACCTTC.

The CDR3 coding sequence is TGTGCCAGCAGGCCGACTAGCGGACCCTTTTACAGGTGGCAGTTCTTC. It yields the protein CASRPTSGPFYRWQFF. The chain combines TRBV11-2 with TRBJ2-1; TRBD2 matches 9 bases. With 6 bases clipped from V and 12 bases from J, the junction kept 18 bases outside the gene matches. From germline, CDR1 is SGHAT and CDR2 FQNNGV. This CDR3 comprises 16 residues.

This sequence joins TRBV5-1 and TRBJ2-1; 14 nucleotides match TRBD2. CDR3 length: 17 residues. V shed 4 bases and J 4 bases; nucleotides not matched to a gene: 7. The germline CDR1 and CDR2 sequences are SGHRS and YFSETQ. CDR3 DNA: TGCGCCAGCAGCCTAAGGACTAGCGGGGGGCCATACAATGAGCAGTTCTTC. Translated, it gives CASSLRTSGGPYNEQFF.

The chain recombines TRBV18 with TRBJ1-5; D perhaps matches TRBD1 (6 bases). With 3 bases removed from V and 3 bases from J, the gap between germline ends came to 9 bases. This CDR3 spans 14 amino acids. Germline V lookup: CDR1 KGHSH, CDR2 LQKENI. For the CDR3, the DNA is TGTGCCAGCTCACCCCTGGGGGCCAATCAGCCCCAGCATTTT. Its translation is CASSPLGANQPQHF. The full variable domain, completed using reference TRBV18 and TRBJ1-5, is NAGVMQNPRHLVRRRGQEARLRCSPMKGHSHVYWYRQLPEEGLKFMVYLQKENIIDESGMPKERFSAEFPKEGPSILRIQQVVRGDSAAYFCASSPLGANQPQHFGDGTRLSIL.

The CDR3 bases are TGTGCCAGCAGTGTACAGGGGGCTGAAGAGCAGTACTTC. This encodes CASSVQGAEEQYF. The chain employs TRBV6-1 and TRBJ2-7, with TRBD1 matching over 9 bases. With 4 bases clipped from V and 7 bases from J, the junction kept 5 bases outside the gene matches. Germline loops: CDR1 MNHNS, CDR2 SASEGT. This CDR3 region has 13 residues.

As for this clone: Other DNA sequences within the sample encode an identical CDR3. The chain employs TRBV7-9 and TRBJ1-4, with 8 bases identical to TRBD1. The germline V gene has CDR1 SEHNR and CDR2 FQNEAQ (reference sequence). V dropped 5 bases and J dropped 10; count of bases not matched to a gene: 3. This CDR3 comprises 12 residues. Written as DNA, the CDR3 is TGTGCCAGCAGCCTTGACAGGGGAAAACTGTTTTTT. Residues: CASSLDRGKLFF.

V and J are TRBV4-1 and TRBJ1-6; no reliable D call. The V end lost 2 bases, the J end lost 6 bases, and 8 bases lay between the germline ends. Per germline, CDR1 MGHRA and CDR2 YSYEKL. This CDR3 contains 14 residues. In nucleotides, the CDR3 is TGCGCCAGCAGCCAATTTGGACTTAATTCACCCCTCCACTTT. It translates to CASSQFGLNSPLHF.

This CDR3 reads CASSRQGRRSDQETQYF. The CDR3 DNA sequence: TGTGCCAGCAGCCGGCAGGGGCGGAGGAGTGACCAAGAGACCCAGTACTTC. The chain links TRBV5-5 to TRBJ2-5; weak D call: TRBD1 (6 bases). Germline assignment: CDR1 SGHKS and CDR2 YYEKEE (reference sequence). This CDR3 spans 17 amino acids. V gave up 4 bases and J gave up 0 bases, with 19 bases separating them. The variable domain in full, with the rest retrieved from reference TRBV5-5 and TRBJ2-5, is DAGVTQSPTHLIKTRGQQVTLRCSPISGHKSVSWYQQVLGQGPQFIFQYYEKEERGRGNFPDRFSARQFPNYSSELNVNALLLGDSALYLCASSRQGRRSDQETQYFGPGTRLLVL.

The rearrangement uses TRBV5-1 and TRBJ2-5; possibly TRBD2 for D (5 bases). With 0 bases removed from V and 1 base from J, the gap between germline ends came to 10 bases. Germline V CDR1 and CDR2: SGHRS, YFSETQ. This CDR3 has 15 amino acids. The DNA of the CDR3 is TGCGCCAGCAGCTTGGCCGGGATGGGCCAAGAGACCCAGTACTTC. Protein: CASSLAGMGQETQYF. The variable domain in full, with the rest retrieved from reference TRBV5-1 and TRBJ2-5, is KAGVTQTPRYLIKTRGQQVTLSCSPISGHRSVSWYQQTPGQGLQFLFEYFSETQRNKGNFPGRFSGRQFSNSRSEMNVSTLELGDSALYLCASSLAGMGQETQYFGPGTRLLVL.

This chain uses TRBV14 with TRBJ2-1; 9 bases map to TRBD2. Germline CDR1 and CDR2: SGHDN and FVKESK. With V trimmed by 1 base and J by 2 bases, 9 bases remained unmatched. The CDR3 covers 18 residues. CDR3 amino acids: CASSQGFGQRGAYNEQFF. CDR3 DNA sequence: TGTGCCAGCAGCCAAGGATTTGGACAGCGGGGGGCCTACAATGAGCAGTTCTTC. The full variable domain, rest sourced from reference TRBV14 and TRBJ2-1, is EAGVTQFPSHSVIEKGQTVTLRCDPISGHDNLYWYRRVMGKEIKFLLHFVKESKQDESGMPNNRFLAERTGGTYSTLKVQPAELEDSGVYFCASSQGFGQRGAYNEQFFGPGTRLTVL.